This T cell receptor beta chain was captured by sequencing in a study of OX40 agonist ivuxolimab in advanced cancers. The wider study: Ivuxolimab, which patients received intravenously every 2 weeks, was dosed at 0.01 to 10 mg/kg. Partial response was recorded in three patients: one hepatocellular carcinoma and two cutaneous melanoma cases. Regarding the study as a whole: CD4+ and CD8+ blood T cells expanded clonally by week 6 at 0.1 to 3.0 mg/kg. Low normalized T-cell clonal expansion was also seen in some nonresponders.

Trimming took 4 bases from V and 6 from J, leaving 15 bases between them. Germline values: CDR1 SQVTM, CDR2 ANQGSEA. The CDR3 runs to 13 residues. The table came from immunoSEQ multiplex PCR; TCRdb's copy has only in-frame clones and leaves some out. The table shows some 60,000 clones, with approximately 81% occurring only once. With regard to this clone: Its target is not known.

This sequence joins TRBV29-1 and TRBJ1-2, with D possibly being TRBD1 (5 bases). The receptor was derived from an adult with an advanced solid tumor such as melanoma, head and neck, liver or kidney cancer. The sample here was CD4+ or CD8+ T cells sorted from blood, taken in a trial of the OX40 agonist ivuxolimab. The CDR3 region has the DNA TGCAGCGTTGGGGGGGACTCCGTGGATGGCTACACCTTC. This gives the protein CSVGGDSVDGYTF.